The 30 T cell receptor beta chains given below trace back to one sample, sequenced in a study of T-cell reconstitution after alpha-beta-depleted transplantation in children. The library targeted TCRbeta and was prepared with unique molecular identifiers. TCRdb used MiXCR to reprocess the PCR reads, holding one entry per CDR3 protein. The sample has about 640,000 distinct CDR3 sequences; roughly 15% are singletons. This material consisted of PBMCs from the stem cell graft donor, taken from the stem cell graft. The receptor source for this set is a human donor who donated a stem cell graft to a child with acute myeloid leukemia.

The chain joins TRBV5-6 to TRBJ2-1, with unresolved D. The germline V gene encodes CDR1 SGHDT and CDR2 YYEEEE. Trimming took off 3 bases at V and 4 bases at J, with 20 bases between the two ends. This CDR3 contains 17 residues. The CDR3 region has the DNA TGTGCCAGCAGCTCTGGGCCCAGCGCTTACCTTTACAATGAGCAGTTCTTC. It yields the protein CASSSGPSAYLYNEQFF.

This clonotype was seen a few times. The V call is TRBV19, the J call TRBJ1-5; D call uncertain. This CDR3 comprises 14 residues. With 3 bases removed from V and 4 bases from J, the gap between germline ends came to 10 bases. Germline CDR1 and CDR2: LNHDA and SQIVND (reference sequence). CDR3 residues: CASSIRSGNQPQHF. In DNA, the CDR3 is TGTGCCAGTAGTATCCGCAGTGGGAATCAGCCCCAGCATTTT.

This sequence joins TRBV2 and TRBJ2-3, with D possibly TRBD2 on 5 matching bases. CDR1 and CDR2 (germline): SNHLY, FYNNEI. Between the trimmed V and J ends, which lost 4 bases and 4 bases, there was a span of 6 bases. The CDR3 loop spans 12 amino acids. The CDR3 bases are TGTGCCAGCAGTGTGAGGGCAGATACGCAGTATTTT. Translating gives CASSVRADTQYF.

This clonotype came up many times. The CDR3, as DNA: TGTGCCATCAGTGAGGAGGGCGCGGGAACCGGGGAGCTGTTTTTT. Amino acids: CAISEEGAGTGELFF. The V gene is TRBV10-3, the J gene TRBJ2-2, with a tentative D call TRBD2 (6 bases). CDR1 ENHRY and CDR2 SYGVKD come from the germline V gene. The germline V and J ends were trimmed by 2 bases and 5 bases, with 12 bases remaining between them. The CDR3 covers 15 residues.

The J gene is TRBJ2-5, the V gene TRBV6-2 or TRBV6-3; 8 nucleotides align to TRBD1. The ends lost 1 base at V and 4 bases at J; junction bases unmatched: 5. The CDR3 totals 15 residues. Germline values: CDR1 MNHEY, CDR2 SVGEGT. CDR3 bases: TGTGCCAGCAGTTACTACGGGGACAGGTTAGAGACCCAGTACTTC. Its protein product is CASSYYGDRLETQYF.

Notes on this clonotype: The conserved phenylalanine or tryptophan is not found at the CDR3 terminus, so this likely reflects a read error. The rearrangement links TRBV28 to TRBJ2-1; unclear D gene. Trimming removed 5 bases from V and 4 bases from J, with 9 bases in between. The CDR3 runs to 13 residues. Germline V gene data show CDR1 as MDHEN and CDR2 as SYDVKM. The CDR3 region has the DNA TGTGCCAGCAGTCTAAGAGGTTACAATGAGCAGTTCTAC. It encodes CASSLRGYNEQFY.

This clonotype showed up just a few times. The genes are TRBV7-2 and TRBJ1-3, with unresolved D. This CDR3 has 16 residues. Trimming removed 0 bases from V and 0 bases from J, with 9 bases in between. CDR1 and CDR2 (germline): SGHTA, FQGNSA. CDR3 sequence (DNA): TGTGCCAGCAGCTTAGCGGGTAGAGTCTCTGGAAACACCATATATTTT. Translation gives CASSLAGRVSGNTIYF.

The rearrangement links TRBV7-9 to TRBJ1-1; D not certain. The CDR3 runs 16 residues. CDR1 is SEHNR, CDR2 FQNEAQ, per germline (reference sequence). V shed 4 bases and J shed 8 bases, with 23 bases lying between them. CDR3 protein: CASSSPLNALIQEAFF. The CDR3 nucleotides are TGTGCCAGCAGCTCACCCCTAAACGCCCTTATCCAAGAAGCTTTCTTT.

This clonotype is a singleton in its sample. CDR3 residues: CASSGSGSYEQYV. The DNA of the CDR3 is TGTGCCAGCAGCGGCAGCGGCTCCTACGAGCAGTACGTC. J is TRBJ2-7 and V is TRBV28, with a tentative D call TRBD2 (5 bases). V dropped 6 bases and J dropped 0 bases, with 9 bases sitting between them. The CDR3 covers 13 residues. Germline CDR1 is MDHEN and CDR2 is SYDVKM.

This clonotype was observed many times. This chain connects TRBV5-6 to TRBJ2-7; TRBD1 agrees at 12 bases. Germline trimming cut 4 bases from V and 8 bases from J; bases unmatched to any gene: 7. From germline, CDR1 is SGHDT and CDR2 YYEEEE. The length of the CDR3 is 14 residues. The CDR3 protein is CASSQGQGAIQQYF. The CDR3 nucleotides are TGTGCCAGCAGCCAGGGACAGGGGGCGATACAGCAGTACTTC.

A few counts support this clonotype. This chain uses TRBV5-1 with TRBJ1-1; maybe TRBD1 (5 bases). V shed 4 bases and J shed 1 base, with 5 bases lying between them. Germline V gene sequence: CDR1 SGHRS, CDR2 YFSETQ. The CDR3 spans 12 residues. The CDR3 coding sequence is TGCGCCAGCAGCGGACAGAACACTGAAGCTTTCTTT. It specifies CASSGQNTEAFF.

In its sample, this clonotype was seen many times. J is TRBJ2-5 and V is TRBV20-1; 7 positions agree with TRBD1. The CDR3 runs to 11 residues. Germline lookup yields CDR1 DFQATT and CDR2 SNEGSKA (reference sequence). The CDR3 region is CSADRKETQYF. CDR3 coding DNA: TGCAGCGCGGACAGGAAAGAGACCCAGTACTTC.

The genes are TRBV4-3 and TRBJ2-1; TRBD2 might be the D (5 bases). Germline loops: CDR1 LGHNA, CDR2 YSLEER. There are 16 residues in the CDR3. Trimming took off 0 bases at V and 1 base at J, with 10 bases between the two ends. CDR3: CASSQDVRGSYNEQFF. DNA for the CDR3: TGCGCCAGCAGCCAAGATGTACGGGGATCCTACAATGAGCAGTTCTTC.

The chain combines TRBV4-3 with TRBJ2-3, with TRBD2 matching 9 bases. Germline loops: CDR1 LGHNA, CDR2 YSLEER. The junction had 5 bases not matched to a gene; V was cut back by 1 base and J by 6 bases. This CDR3 has 15 amino acids. The DNA of the CDR3 is TGCGCCAGCAGCCAAGCTCAGGCGGGGGGGGATACGCAGTATTTT. This codes for CASSQAQAGGDTQYF.

This clonotype was counted at least ten times. This sequence joins TRBV7-2 and TRBJ1-6; D not resolved. Germline-derived CDR1 and CDR2 are SGHTA and FQGNSA. Trimming removed 7 bases at V and 7 bases at J, with 11 bases between. This CDR3 region has 13 residues. CDR3 sequence reads: CASIVLLNSPLHF. CDR3 bases: TGTGCCAGCATAGTCCTACTCAATTCACCCCTCCACTTT.

This clonotype appeared many times. The chain joins TRBV5-6 to TRBJ1-1, with a possible D match to TRBD1 (5 bases). Trimming left V 4 bases short and J 4 bases short, with 17 bases between. The CDR3 is 15 residues long. In germline, CDR1 is SGHDT, CDR2 YYEEEE. CDR3: CASSQIDFRGTEAFF. CDR3 DNA: TGTGCCAGCAGCCAGATCGACTTTAGGGGCACTGAAGCTTTCTTT.

This clonotype occurred a few times. V gene TRBV7-2 combines with J gene TRBJ2-5; D not certain. The V gene's germline CDR1 is SGHTA and CDR2 FQGNSA. The CDR3 is 13 amino acids. V gave up 8 bases and J gave up 2 bases, with 12 bases separating them. The CDR3 loop reads CASGWGRQETQYF. CDR3 nucleotides: TGTGCCAGCGGCTGGGGAAGGCAAGAGACCCAGTACTTC. Looking up the rest from reference TRBV7-2 and TRBJ2-5 gives the full variable domain: GAGVSQSPSNKVTEKGKDVELRCDPISGHTALYWYRQSLGQGLEFLIYFQGNSAPDKSGLPSDRFSAERTGGSVSTLTIQRTQQEDSAVYLCASGWGRQETQYFGPGTRLLVL.

This clonotype has only a few counts. The chain uses TRBV7-9 and TRBJ1-1; D remains unclear. The CDR3 has 11 amino acids. V lost 5 bases to trimming and J lost 5 bases, with 6 bases between them. Germline V gene data show CDR1 as SEHNR and CDR2 as FQNEAQ (reference sequence). The DNA for the CDR3 is TGTGCCAGCAGCGCCCGTACTGAAGCTTTCTTT. This translates into CASSARTEAFF.

This clonotype was observed a handful of times. V and J are TRBV21-1 and TRBJ1-1; the listed D gene, TRBD1, was not tested against the DNA. TRBV21-1 is a known pseudogene. This CDR3 has 17 residues. The CDR3 region has the DNA TGTGCCAGCAGCAGCCGGGCTCCGAACGGGGGGAACACTGAAGCTTTCTTT. The encoded protein is CASSSRAPNGGNTEAFF.

This chain links TRBV4-1 with TRBJ2-1, with TRBD1 as a possible D gene (6 bases). The V end was cut by 0 bases, the J end by 5 bases, with 11 bases between. Germline CDR1 reads MGHRA; CDR2 reads YSYEKL. The CDR3 is 15 amino acids. CDR3 DNA: TGCGCCAGCAGCCAAGAAGTGGGGGCCGACAATGAGCAGTTCTTC. Encoded protein: CASSQEVGADNEQFF.

This clonotype was counted many times. The chain couples TRBV20-1 to TRBJ1-2; no clear D. The germline CDR1 and CDR2 sequences are DFQATT and SNEGSKA (reference sequence). The CDR3 consists of 15 residues. The V and J ends lost 5 bases and 4 bases respectively, with 20 bases between them. Written as DNA, the CDR3 is TGCAGTGCTCCAGCCGCGGGAGGGAACGGCTATGGCTACACCTTC. It is translated as CSAPAAGGNGYGYTF.

This clonotype has a count of ten or more. J is TRBJ2-7 and V is TRBV7-3, with TRBD1 matching 9 bases. Germline lookup yields CDR1 SGHTA and CDR2 FQGTGA. The CDR3 contains 16 residues. V shed 2 bases, J shed 4 bases, and the junction held 9 bases outside the gene matches. The CDR3 DNA is TGTGCCAGCAGCTTAGAGGACCGGGACAGGGTTTACGAGCAGTACTTC. This translates into CASSLEDRDRVYEQYF.

This clonotype was seen ten or more times. CDR3 sequence: CASSKRSGETQYF. DNA for the CDR3: TGTGCCAGCAGCAAGAGGTCGGGTGAGACCCAGTACTTC. The chain carries TRBV7-2 and TRBJ2-5; no reliable D call. The CDR3 sequence is 13 residues long. Trimming took off 5 bases at V and 5 bases at J, with 12 bases between the two ends. CDR1 SGHTA and CDR2 FQGNSA come from the germline V gene.

The chain carries TRBV5-5 and TRBJ2-2, with D unresolved. Trimming cost V 4 bases and J 1 base, with 8 bases left between them. The CDR3 is 14 amino acids. Germline lookup yields CDR1 SGHKS and CDR2 YYEKEE (reference sequence). The CDR3 is CASSNGWNTGELFF. CDR3 nucleotides: TGTGCCAGCAGCAACGGCTGGAACACCGGGGAGCTGTTTTTT. The entire variable domain, with the rest obtained from reference TRBV5-5 and TRBJ2-2, is as follows: DAGVTQSPTHLIKTRGQQVTLRCSPISGHKSVSWYQQVLGQGPQFIFQYYEKEERGRGNFPDRFSARQFPNYSSELNVNALLLGDSALYLCASSNGWNTGELFFGEGSRLTVL.

The gene calls are TRBV29-1 and TRBJ1-1; perhaps TRBD1 as D (5 bases). The germline V gene encodes CDR1 SQVTM and CDR2 ANQGSEA. The CDR3 runs to 13 residues. V was pared by 8 bases and J by 0 bases, with 13 bases between. CDR3 sequence (DNA): TGCAGCCACGGTGGGGCACTGAACACTGAAGCTTTCTTT. Amino acids: CSHGGALNTEAFF.

There are many counts of this clonotype. The chain couples TRBV10-3 to TRBJ2-1; 10 nucleotides align to TRBD2. The CDR3 is 16 residues long. CDR1 and CDR2 from the germline V gene are ENHRY and SYGVKD. The trim removed 5 bases at V and 0 bases at J, leaving 4 bases unmatched. The CDR3 sequence is CAISIGLADSYNEQFF. CDR3 DNA: TGTGCCATCAGTATCGGACTAGCGGACTCCTACAATGAGCAGTTCTTC.

This clonotype was seen many times. One junction end does not reproduce the germline sequence, and a read error may be involved. The gene calls are TRBV7-9 and TRBJ1-1; possibly TRBD1 for D (6 bases). The CDR3 has 14 amino acids. CDR1 is SEHNR, CDR2 FQNEAQ, per germline (reference sequence). The CDR3 region is CASSLGGGGTEAFF. In DNA, the CDR3 is TGCGCCAGCAGCCTAGGGGGGGGCGGCACTGAAGCTTTCTTT.

In its sample, this clonotype was seen many times. This chain connects TRBV7-2 to TRBJ2-5, with a possible D match to TRBD2 (7 bases). The V gene's germline CDR1 is SGHTA and CDR2 FQGNSA. There are 16 residues in the CDR3. Trimming stripped 1 base from V and 2 bases from J, with 14 bases between. CDR3 DNA: TGTGCCAGCAGCTTAGGGGCGGGGGCTATTCAAGAGACCCAGTACTTC. Translated, it gives CASSLGAGAIQETQYF.

This clonotype was detected ten times or more. The V gene is TRBV29-1, the J gene TRBJ2-3; 9 bases line up with TRBD1. CDR3 length equals 14 residues. Per germline, CDR1 SQVTM and CDR2 ANQGSEA. The V gene end was trimmed by 4 bases and the J gene end by 3 bases; junction bases not matched to a gene: 5. The CDR3 is CSVGDRVRTDTQYF. CDR3 bases: TGCAGCGTTGGGGACAGGGTTCGGACAGATACGCAGTATTTT.

This clonotype was seen many times. The chain combines TRBV20-1 with TRBJ2-7; 9 nucleotides match TRBD1. CDR3 length equals 14 residues. V lost 1 base, J lost 9 bases, and 10 bases stayed unmatched. Germline CDR1 DFQATT, CDR2 SNEGSKA (reference sequence). CDR3: CSARGQDRGPGQYF. The CDR3 DNA is TGCAGTGCTAGAGGTCAGGACAGGGGCCCTGGGCAGTACTTC.